The 26 T cell receptor beta chains reported below all come from one sample, sequenced in a study of T-cell memory formation after mild COVID-19. MiXCR, applied by TCRdb to the 5' RACE reads, yields one record per CDR3 protein. In the table there are 110,000 or so distinct CDR3 sequences, 18% of which are singletons. The specimen sequenced was PBMCs or a T cell subset sorted from them (not recorded which). Receptor source: a man younger than 35 who had mild COVID-19 (a few samples of this study predate the infection). Cell type and time point are not known.

A word on this clonotype: The junction shows a germline mismatch at one end, possibly a read error. The V gene is TRBV5-1, the J gene TRBJ2-1; D gene uncertain. The CDR3 extends over 13 amino acids. Germline V lookup: CDR1 SGHRS, CDR2 YFSETQ. The CDR3 nucleotides read TGCGCCAGCAGCTTGGGCGCCTACACTGAGCAGTTCTTC. Protein product: CASSLGAYTEQFF.

This clonotype was counted a few times. CDR3 DNA: TGTGCCAACCTCTCCGGGACGGAGGACACTGAAGCTTTCTTT. Amino acids: CANLSGTEDTEAFF. The rearrangement uses TRBV21-1 and TRBJ1-1; no DNA check was done on the table's D call, TRBD1. TRBV21-1 is shown as a pseudogene. The CDR3 spans 14 residues.

The chain links TRBV7-2 to TRBJ1-1; no clear D. V gave up 8 bases and J gave up 11 bases, with 12 bases separating them. The CDR3 has 10 amino acids. From germline, CDR1 is SGHTA and CDR2 FQGNSA. The CDR3 sequence: CASGRLGAFF. The CDR3 bases are TGTGCCAGCGGGCGGTTGGGGGCTTTCTTT.

Only a few counts were recorded for this clonotype. V and J are TRBV20-1 and TRBJ2-3, with D possibly TRBD1 on 6 matching bases. V lost 2 bases and J 2 bases, leaving 8 bases between the germline ends. CDR3 length equals 13 residues. The germline CDR1 and CDR2 sequences are DFQATT and SNEGSKA (reference sequence). The CDR3 DNA is TGCAGTGCTAGATGGGACACCACAGATACGCAGTATTTT. Amino acid sequence: CSARWDTTDTQYF.

This clonotype has ten or more counts. The chain recombines TRBV6-5 with TRBJ2-2, with TRBD2 identical over 9 bases. The CDR3 extends over 13 amino acids. The V gene end was trimmed by 10 bases and the J gene end by 6 bases; junction bases not matched to a gene: 6. The germline gives CDR1 MNHEY, CDR2 SVGAGI. Here the CDR3 reads CATIGLAPGELFF. In DNA form, the CDR3 reads TGTGCCACCATAGGACTAGCGCCCGGGGAGCTGTTTTTT.

This clonotype was counted only a few times. J is TRBJ1-1 and V is TRBV6-5; 8 nucleotides line up with TRBD1. CDR3 size: 15 residues. Germline V CDR1 and CDR2: MNHEY, SVGAGI. The trim removed 5 bases at V and 11 bases at J, leaving 16 bases unmatched. CDR3: CASSPPHGQGGSAFF. The CDR3, as DNA: TGTGCCAGCAGTCCTCCCCACGGACAGGGCGGATCGGCTTTCTTT.

This chain connects TRBV12-3 or TRBV12-4 to TRBJ1-2; D is uncertain. The V end lost 0 bases, the J end lost 7 bases, and 12 bases lay between the germline ends. There are 14 residues in the CDR3. In DNA form, the CDR3 reads TGTGCCAGCAGTTTAGCCCGGGGAAAGGGTGGCTACACCTTC. Its protein is CASSLARGKGGYTF.

This clonotype was seen at least ten times. The CDR3 loop is CASSSNDGGAAKNIQYF. Here the CDR3 DNA reads TGTGCCAGCAGCTCAAATGACGGGGGGGCCGCCAAAAACATTCAGTACTTC. This chain joins TRBV3-1 and TRBJ2-4; 8 bases map to TRBD2. This CDR3 has 17 residues. V gave up 5 bases and J gave up 1 base; unmatched junction bases: 10. The germline gives CDR1 LGHDT, CDR2 YNNKEL (reference sequence).

This clonotype was observed a handful of times. The rearrangement joins TRBV5-1 to TRBJ1-3, with no clear D. The V gene lost 3 bases and the J gene lost 0 bases, with 10 bases spanning the gap. The germline V gene has CDR1 SGHRS and CDR2 YFSETQ. The CDR3 runs 15 residues. This CDR3 is CASSSDGLSGNTIYF. The CDR3 DNA is TGCGCCAGCAGCTCGGACGGCCTCTCTGGAAACACCATATATTTT.

As DNA, the CDR3 is TGTGCCAGCAGCTTTCAGGGAATAGACAATGAGCAGTTCTTC. Encoded protein: CASSFQGIDNEQFF. The chain couples TRBV5-4 to TRBJ2-1; TRBD1 might be the D (5 bases). This CDR3 spans 14 amino acids. Germline CDR1 is SGHNT and CDR2 is YYREEE (reference sequence). The V end was cut by 2 bases, the J end by 5 bases, with 11 bases between. Supplemented by reference TRBV5-4 and TRBJ2-1, the full variable domain reads ETGVTQSPTHLIKTRGQQVTLRCSSQSGHNTVSWYQQALGQGPQFIFQYYREEENGRGNFPPRFSGLQFPNYSSELNVNALELDDSALYLCASSFQGIDNEQFFGPGTRLTVL.

The chain uses TRBV12-3 or TRBV12-4 and TRBJ2-7, with 10 positions matching TRBD1. With 5 bases clipped from V and 3 bases from J, the junction kept 1 base outside the gene matches. The CDR3 is 13 residues long. Written as DNA, the CDR3 is TGTGCCAGCAGTCGGGACAGGGGCTACGAGCAGTACTTC. This translates into CASSRDRGYEQYF.

The V call is TRBV4-1, the J call TRBJ1-1; perhaps TRBD1 as D (5 bases). Trimming took off 1 base at V and 2 bases at J, with 14 bases between the two ends. The CDR3 length is 16 residues. CDR1 MGHRA and CDR2 YSYEKL come from the germline V gene. The CDR3 DNA reads TGCGCCAGCAGCCAAGTTTATCAGGGTGGAAACACTGAAGCTTTCTTT. Translation gives CASSQVYQGGNTEAFF.

The CDR3 coding sequence is TGTGCCAGCAGTTACCGAGGAAGGGGAGAGACCCAGTACTTC. It specifies CASSYRGRGETQYF. The rearrangement joins TRBV6-5 to TRBJ2-5; the D gene is possibly TRBD1 (5 bases). The V gene's germline CDR1 is MNHEY and CDR2 SVGAGI. The ends were cut back, 2 bases at V and 4 bases at J, with 11 bases in the middle. This CDR3 is 14 amino acids long.

The rearrangement joins TRBV18 to TRBJ1-2; D perhaps matches TRBD1 (5 bases). V lost 2 bases and J lost 1, with 8 bases in between. CDR3 length equals 14 residues. The V gene's germline CDR1 is KGHSH and CDR2 LQKENI. CDR3: CASSPGAINYGYTF. The CDR3, as DNA: TGTGCCAGCTCACCAGGGGCCATTAACTATGGCTACACCTTC. Full variable domain (rest looked up from reference TRBV18 and TRBJ1-2): NAGVMQNPRHLVRRRGQEARLRCSPMKGHSHVYWYRQLPEEGLKFMVYLQKENIIDESGMPKERFSAEFPKEGPSILRIQQVVRGDSAAYFCASSPGAINYGYTFGSGTRLTVV.

This clonotype was picked up a small number of times. The chain links TRBV5-1 to TRBJ2-3; D possibly corresponds to TRBD2 (6 bases). This CDR3 region has 12 residues. Per the germline V gene, CDR1 is SGHRS and CDR2 is YFSETQ. V was pared by 3 bases and J by 6 bases, with 8 bases between. The CDR3 DNA reads as TGCGCCAGCAGCTCTGGGGGGGATACGCAGTATTTT. This gives the protein CASSSGGDTQYF.

This clonotype was picked up a small number of times. V and J are TRBV2 and TRBJ2-3; D could derive from TRBD1 or TRBD2 (5 bases each). V lost 7 bases and J 9 bases, leaving 17 bases between the germline ends. Germline V gene data show CDR1 as SNHLY and CDR2 as FYNNEI. CDR3 length: 13 residues. The CDR3 sequence is CASNDDPGRTQYF. Here the CDR3 DNA reads TGTGCCAGCAATGATGATCCGGGACGAACGCAGTATTTT.

V usage is TRBV20-1 and J usage is TRBJ2-1, with a possible D match to TRBD2 (5 bases). The ends were cut back, 2 bases at V and 0 bases at J, with 8 bases in the middle. The CDR3 has 14 residues. The germline V gene encodes CDR1 DFQATT and CDR2 SNEGSKA (reference sequence). In DNA form, the CDR3 reads TGCAGTGCTAGAATGGGGAGCTCCTACAATGAGCAGTTCTTC. Amino acid sequence: CSARMGSSYNEQFF.

The chain carries TRBV4-1 and TRBJ1-5, with D perhaps matching TRBD1 (6 bases). This CDR3 has 14 amino acids. V dropped 0 bases and J dropped 9 bases, with 12 bases sitting between them. Germline V gene lookup returns CDR1 MGHRA and CDR2 YSYEKL. The CDR3 nucleotides read TGCGCCAGCAGCCAAGACAGGGGTGATCGGCCCCAGCATTTT. It is translated as CASSQDRGDRPQHF.

The rearrangement joins TRBV5-1 to TRBJ1-1; possibly TRBD1 for D (6 bases). Germline loops: CDR1 SGHRS, CDR2 YFSETQ. The V gene lost 4 bases and the J gene lost 4 bases, with 14 bases spanning the gap. The CDR3 is made up of 14 amino acids. The CDR3 loop is CASSTNQGSTEAFF. CDR3 in DNA: TGCGCCAGCAGCACAAACCAGGGGTCCACTGAAGCTTTCTTT.

This rearrangement joins TRBV12-3 or TRBV12-4 to TRBJ1-1, with D tentatively TRBD1 (5 bases). Trimming cost V 10 bases and J 5 bases, with 17 bases left between them. The CDR3 consists of 13 residues. In DNA form, the CDR3 reads TGTGCCACTCTCCGGACCCAGGGAACTGAAGCTTTCTTT. The encoded protein is CATLRTQGTEAFF.

The chain carries TRBV10-3 and TRBJ2-5; the D gene is possibly TRBD2 (5 bases). This CDR3 comprises 14 residues. Germline V CDR1 and CDR2: ENHRY, SYGVKD. V was trimmed by 2 bases and J by 5 bases, leaving 12 bases between them. This CDR3 is CAISEGGLRETQYF. In DNA form, the CDR3 reads TGTGCCATCAGTGAGGGTGGACTGAGGGAGACCCAGTACTTC.

This clonotype has only a few counts. This chain links TRBV12-3 or TRBV12-4 with TRBJ1-6, with unresolved D. V was shortened by 6 bases and J by 9 bases, with 15 bases between the two germline ends. CDR3 length: 14 amino acids. CDR3 in DNA: TGTGCCAGCAGCTATGACCCATTGGGTTCACCCCTCCACTTT. Translating gives CASSYDPLGSPLHF.

This clonotype occurred a few times. The chain uses TRBV9 and TRBJ2-7, with D perhaps TRBD2 (6 bases). Germline CDR1 and CDR2: SGDLS and YYNGEE. V was pared by 2 bases and J by 6 bases, with 12 bases between. CDR3 length equals 13 residues. This chain's CDR3 is CASSVGGEGEQYF. CDR3 coding DNA: TGTGCCAGCAGCGTCGGCGGGGAAGGCGAGCAGTACTTC.

The chain has TRBV3-1 and TRBJ1-1, with D tentatively TRBD1 (5 bases). Trimming removed 3 bases from V and 1 base from J, with 12 bases in between. This CDR3 contains 15 residues. CDR1 is LGHDT, CDR2 YNNKEL, per germline (reference sequence). CDR3 DNA sequence: TGTGCCAGCAGCCAGCGTTGGAGGGGGAACACTGAAGCTTTCTTT. This sequence encodes CASSQRWRGNTEAFF.

V usage is TRBV3-1 and J usage is TRBJ2-3; 12 positions match TRBD2. This CDR3 region has 15 residues. Per germline, CDR1 LGHDT and CDR2 YNNKEL (reference sequence). J was trimmed by 8 bases and V by 2 bases; bases with no gene match: 5. The CDR3 sequence: CASSQPSGGASTQYF. The CDR3, as DNA: TGTGCCAGCAGCCAACCTAGCGGGGGGGCCAGTACGCAGTATTTT.

This clonotype was recorded a few times. This rearrangement joins TRBV5-8 to TRBJ2-1; D is undetermined. CDR1 and CDR2 from the germline V gene are SGHTS and YDEGEE. The V end was cut by 0 bases, the J end by 10 bases, with 8 bases between. CDR3 length: 12 residues. The DNA of the CDR3 is TGTGCCAGCAGCTTGGCGGCCGACGAGCAGTTCTTC. It codes for CASSLAADEQFF.